These T cell receptor beta chains were read from a single sample in a study of T cells in Graves' hyperthyroidism and ophthalmopathy. TCRdb re-derived calls from the multiplex PCR reads in MiXCR, one entry per CDR3 protein. The sample has about 640,000 distinct CDR3 sequences, around 21% seen once; the top ten hold roughly a third. Sequencing was done on a sample of blood. Receptors originate from a man aged 25 to 40 with Graves' ophthalmopathy. Each CDR3 is given with its conserved first and last residue. D genes are given only for firm matches. The size of a clone is reported for some rows only, either as once, few or many, or as a class for expanded clones.

J	size	V	D	CDR3	DNA
TRBJ1-1	NA	TRBV5-4	NA	CASRTGIQDTEAFF	TGTGCCAGCAGAACAGGGATCCAGGACACTGAAGCTTTCTTT
TRBJ1-1	many	TRBV11-2	NA	CASSRGIDRINTEAFF	TGTGCCAGCAGCCGTGGTATAGACCGGATCAACACTGAAGCTTTCTTT
TRBJ1-2	NA	TRBV5-6	NA	CASRLVEGNYGYTF	TGTGCCAGCAGGCTTGTTGAGGGAAACTATGGCTACACCTTC
TRBJ2-2	NA	TRBV5-1	TRBD2	CASSWGTSGNTGELFF	TGCGCCAGCAGCTGGGGGACTAGCGGAAACACCGGGGAGCTGTTTTTT
TRBJ2-1	few	TRBV5-4	NA	CASSFIGFDNEQFF	TGTGCCAGCAGCTTTATAGGGTTCGACAATGAGCAGTTCTTC
TRBJ2-1	NA	TRBV7-2	TRBD2	CASSPSGSKTEQFF	TGTGCCAGCAGCCCCAGCGGGAGTAAGACTGAGCAGTTCTTC
TRBJ2-7	NA	TRBV6-1	NA	CASSPATSRYEQYF	TGTGCCAGCAGTCCCGCCACTAGCAGATACGAGCAGTACTTC
TRBJ1-1	NA	TRBV5-1	TRBD1	CASSLYMTGGDTEAFF	TGCGCCAGCAGCTTGTATATGACAGGGGGTGACACTGAAGCTTTCTTT
TRBJ2-3	NA	TRBV9	TRBD2	CASSVGASGRNADTQYF	TGTGCCAGCAGCGTAGGGGCTAGCGGGAGAAATGCAGATACGCAGTATTTT
TRBJ2-1	many	TRBV7-2	NA	CASSWNPMGEQFF	TGTGCCAGCAGCTGGAACCCGATGGGTGAGCAGTTCTTC
TRBJ2-5	NA	TRBV20-1	TRBD1	CSDTDRGETQYF	TGCAGTGACACGGACAGGGGGGAGACCCAGTACTTC
TRBJ1-2	NA	TRBV7-2	NA	CASSSLGEGGYGYTF	TGTGCCAGCAGCTCATTAGGGGAAGGAGGGTATGGCTACACCTTC
TRBJ1-2	many	TRBV4-1	NA	CASSQSGSDYGYTF	TGCGCCAGCAGCCAATCGGGTTCGGACTATGGCTACACCTTC
TRBJ2-2	NA	TRBV3-1	NA	CASSRGVGELFF	TGTGCCAGCAGCCGGGGGGTCGGGGAGCTGTTTTTT
TRBJ2-7	many	TRBV7-8	NA	CASSLAQWDPSYEQYF	TGTGCCAGCAGCTTAGCGCAGTGGGACCCCTCCTACGAGCAGTACTTC
TRBJ1-1	NA	TRBV28	NA	CATSDTNTEAFF	TGTGCCACCTCCGATACGAACACTGAAGCTTTCTTT
TRBJ1-5	NA	TRBV29-1	NA	CSVRDGRQPQHF	TGCAGCGTCCGGGACGGAAGACAGCCCCAGCATTTT
TRBJ1-1	many	TRBV18	NA	CASSPPSSVITEAFF	TGTGCCAGCTCACCACCGAGTAGTGTAATCACTGAAGCTTTCTTT
TRBJ1-4	many	TRBV27	NA	CASTLGGSPNEKLFF	TGTGCCAGCACCCTGGGAGGCAGTCCTAATGAAAAACTGTTTTTT
TRBJ1-5	NA	TRBV20-1	NA	CSAPDTSNQPQHF	TGCAGTGCTCCCGACACCTCCAATCAGCCCCAGCATTTT
TRBJ2-3	NA	TRBV5-1	TRBD2	CASSHGLAGGFFEDTQYF	TGCGCCAGCAGCCACGGACTAGCGGGAGGGTTTTTCGAAGATACGCAGTATTTT
TRBJ2-2	few	TRBV7-9	NA	CASSLPLGSTGELFF	TGTGCCAGCAGCTTACCCCTCGGCTCCACCGGGGAGCTGTTTTTT
TRBJ1-1	many	TRBV30	NA	CAWSKAPRNTEAFF	TGTGCCTGGAGCAAGGCCCCCCGCAACACTGAAGCTTTCTTT
TRBJ2-1	NA	TRBV29-1	NA	CSSVGAPASLYEQFF	TGCAGCTCCGTCGGTGCCCCGGCCAGTTTGTATGAGCAGTTCTTC
TRBJ1-2	NA	TRBV20-1	NA	CSASVQDSSYGYTF	TGCAGTGCTAGTGTACAGGACAGTTCTTATGGCTACACCTTC
TRBJ2-7	few	TRBV27	NA	CASTESGPTNEQYF	TGTGCCAGCACCGAGAGCGGACCGACCAACGAGCAGTACTTC
TRBJ2-3	few	TRBV27	TRBD2	CASSFTSADTQYF	TGTGCCAGCAGTTTTACTAGCGCAGATACGCAGTATTTT
TRBJ2-4	many	TRBV2	NA	CASTQHWADLAKNIQYF	TGTGCCAGCACTCAACATTGGGCGGATCTAGCCAAAAACATTCAGTACTTC
TRBJ2-7	NA	TRBV15	TRBD1	CATSRDRGDRGHEQYF	TGTGCCACCAGCAGAGATCGAGGGGACAGGGGCCACGAGCAGTACTTC
TRBJ2-7	many	TRBV7-9	NA	CASSSRAVREQYF	TGTGCCAGCAGCTCAAGGGCCGTACGCGAGCAGTACTTC
TRBJ1-3	NA	TRBV10-3	TRBD1	CAIRGQGFDGNTIYF	TGTGCCATCAGGGGACAGGGCTTCGATGGAAACACCATATATTTT
TRBJ2-7	once	TRBV7-2	NA	CASSSRGGLSVGEQYF	TGTGCCAGCAGCTCCCGCGGAGGGCTTAGCGTGGGCGAGCAGTACTTC
TRBJ1-5	few	TRBV9	NA	CASSVGDMGNQPQHF	TGTGCCAGCAGCGTAGGTGATATGGGCAATCAGCCCCAGCATTTT
TRBJ1-6	many	TRBV2	NA	CASSAAGSDSPLHF	TGTGCCAGCAGTGCGGCAGGGAGCGATTCACCCCTCCACTTT
TRBJ2-7	few	TRBV28	NA	CASSWNSYEQYF	TGTGCCAGCAGTTGGAACTCCTACGAGCAGTACTTC
TRBJ2-7	NA	TRBV2	TRBD1	CASDRVGYEQYF	TGTGCCAGCGACAGGGTGGGCTACGAGCAGTACTTC
TRBJ1-1	NA	TRBV4-2	TRBD1	CASSPEGTALMNTEAFF	TGTGCCAGCAGCCCCGAAGGGACAGCCCTTATGAACACTGAAGCTTTCTTT
TRBJ2-1	few	TRBV27	TRBD2	CASSLLAGIYNEQFF	TGTGCCAGCAGCCTACTAGCGGGGATTTACAATGAGCAGTTCTTC
TRBJ2-2	once	TRBV27	TRBD2	CASSLGTSGSPGELFF	TGTGCCAGCAGCCTGGGGACTAGCGGGAGCCCCGGGGAGCTGTTTTTT
TRBJ2-7	NA	TRBV6-1	TRBD1	CASSYYYQGAYEQYF	TGTGCCAGCAGTTACTATTATCAGGGGGCCTACGAGCAGTACTTC
TRBJ2-2	NA	TRBV7-9	NA	CASSTSKGATGELFF	TGTGCCAGCAGCACTTCGAAAGGGGCCACCGGGGAGCTGTTTTTT
TRBJ2-7	many	TRBV6-1	TRBD2	CASSDLAGGPYEQYF	TGTGCCAGCAGTGATTTAGCGGGAGGGCCCTACGAGCAGTACTTC
TRBJ1-6	NA	TRBV25-1	TRBD1	CASSEDRGNSPLHF	TGTGCCAGCAGTGAGGACAGGGGGAACTCACCCCTCCACTTT
TRBJ2-1	few	TRBV5-5	TRBD2	CASSLELAGIYNEQFF	TGTGCCAGCAGCTTGGAACTAGCGGGGATCTACAATGAGCAGTTCTTC
TRBJ2-7	many	TRBV6-1	TRBD1	CASREPGQASYEQYF	TGTGCCAGCAGGGAACCGGGACAGGCCTCCTACGAGCAGTACTTC
TRBJ1-2	few	TRBV11-2	NA	CASGPEGRRANYGYTF	TGTGCCAGCGGCCCCGAGGGACGGAGAGCTAACTATGGCTACACCTTC
TRBJ2-2	few	TRBV7-9	NA	CASSFTSFGELFF	TGTGCCAGCAGCTTTACTAGCTTCGGGGAGCTGTTTTTT
TRBJ2-7	NA	TRBV12-3/TRBV12-4	TRBD1	CASSSQGARMPYEQYF	TGTGCCAGCAGCTCACAGGGGGCGCGGATGCCCTACGAGCAGTACTTC